This TCR beta chain appears in the sequencing data of a study of blood T cell repertoires in COVID-19. Study in general: Specimens from acute and convalescent COVID-19 originated in the United States, Italy and Spain. T cells, B-cell-depleted T cells, or PBMCs provided the cDNA or gDNA that served as material.

Losses at the gene ends were 0 bases for V and 6 bases for J; bases not matched to a gene: 2. CDR3 size: 15 residues. Germline V gives CDR1 SGHTA, CDR2 FQGNSA. The method was immunoSEQ multiplex PCR; TCRdb's version includes in-frame clones alone and lacks a portion of them. This table holds about 62,000 clones, roughly 90% found once. The clonotype was recovered from an older woman with acute or convalescent COVID-19. The chain joins TRBV7-2 to TRBJ2-1, with 10 positions matching TRBD1. Sequences were obtained from peripheral blood. The chain's CDR3 is CASSLAWTGGNEQFF. The CDR3 bases are TGTGCCAGCAGCTTAGCTTGGACAGGGGGCAATGAGCAGTTCTTC.